A single TCR beta chain is shown here with its context. The sample comes from a study of blood T cell repertoires in COVID-19. The wider study: PBMCs, B-cell-depleted T cells, or T cells provided the cDNA or gDNA that made up the material.

Assay: immunoSEQ multiplex PCR; the TCRdb copy retains only in-frame clones and omits some. The profile covers 450,000 to 500,000 clones, with around 90% appearing a single time and around 0.64% taken by the ten largest. Participants came from roughly 25 US areas, aged about 18 to 95 years. The clonotype was recovered from a woman between 18 and 30 years old who had recovered from COVID-19. Sequencing input: PBMCs or T cells enriched from blood (not recorded which).

The CDR3, as DNA: TGTGCCAGCAGTCTCGGCGGGGGGGCCCACGAGCAGTACTTC. As protein: CASSLGGGAHEQYF. V is TRBV2 and J is TRBJ2-7, with 9 bases aligning to TRBD2. CDR1 and CDR2 from the germline V gene are SNHLY and FYNNEI. Losses at the gene ends were 5 bases for V and 5 bases for J; bases not matched to a gene: 7. CDR3 size: 14 residues. The variable domain in full, with the rest retrieved from reference TRBV2 and TRBJ2-7, is EPEVTQTPSHQVTQMGQEVILRCVPISNHLYFYWYRQILGQKVEFLVSFYNNEISEKSEIFDDQFSVERPDGSNFTLKIRSTKLEDSAMYFCASSLGGGAHEQYFGPGTRLTVT.